This T cell receptor beta chain is drawn from a study of control samples from healthy donors and cancer patients. The CDR3 runs 14 residues. The V end lost 8 bases, the J end lost 6 bases, and 17 bases lay between the germline ends. Germline-derived CDR1 and CDR2 are SEHNR and FQNEAQ (reference sequence). Repertoires were generated with immunoSEQ multiplex PCR, while TCRdb's copy carries only in-frame clones and drops some. The table shows about 250,000 clones, with roughly 80% occurring only once. V is TRBV7-9 and J is TRBJ2-4, with a possible D match to TRBD1 (5 bases). This sequence originates from a woman aged 55 to 70 with lung cancer. Sample: PBMCs. CDR3 DNA sequence: TGTGCCAGCGGATCTTCTGATAGGGGAAACATTCAGTACTTC. It specifies CASGSSDRGNIQYF.